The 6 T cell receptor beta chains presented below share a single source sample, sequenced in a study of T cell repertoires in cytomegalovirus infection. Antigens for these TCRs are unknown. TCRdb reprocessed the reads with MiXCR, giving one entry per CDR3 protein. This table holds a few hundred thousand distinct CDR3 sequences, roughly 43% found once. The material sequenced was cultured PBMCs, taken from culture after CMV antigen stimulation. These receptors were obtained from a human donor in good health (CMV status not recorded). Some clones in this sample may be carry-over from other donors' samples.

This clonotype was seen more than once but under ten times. CDR3 in amino acids: CASSSLSDLQETQYF. The CDR3 DNA reads as TGTGCCAGCAGCTCCCTCAGTGACCTTCAAGAGACCCAGTACTTC. The chain employs TRBV7-9 and TRBJ2-5; D gene unclear. V dropped 4 bases and J dropped 2 bases, with 14 bases sitting between them. The CDR3 contains 15 residues. Germline V CDR1 and CDR2: SEHNR, FQNEAQ (reference sequence). The complete variable domain, with remaining parts taken from reference TRBV7-9 and TRBJ2-5, reads DTGVSQNPRHKITKRGQNVTFRCDPISEHNRLYWYRQTLGQGPEFLTYFQNEAQLEKSRLLSDRFSAERPKGSFSTLEIQRTEQGDSAMYLCASSSLSDLQETQYFGPGTRLLVL.

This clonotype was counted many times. The CDR3 loop is CASSFWQFAISGANVLTF. DNA of the CDR3: TGTGCCAGCAGCTTTTGGCAGTTTGCAATCTCTGGGGCCAACGTCCTGACTTTC. The chain employs TRBV7-2 and TRBJ2-6; D gene unclear. Per the germline V gene, CDR1 is SGHTA and CDR2 is FQGNSA. The CDR3 is made up of 18 amino acids. V lost 3 bases, J lost 0 bases, and 15 bases lay in between.

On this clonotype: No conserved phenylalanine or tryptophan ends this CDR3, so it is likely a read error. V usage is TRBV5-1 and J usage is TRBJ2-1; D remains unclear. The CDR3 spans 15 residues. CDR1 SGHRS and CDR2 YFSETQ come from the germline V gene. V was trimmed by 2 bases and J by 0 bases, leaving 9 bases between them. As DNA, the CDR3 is TGCGCCAGCAGCTTCGACTCCCTCTCCTACAATGAGCAGTTCTAC. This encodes CASSFDSLSYNEQFY.

In DNA form, the CDR3 reads TGTGCCAGCAGCCACCCGGCGGGGGCGAAGCAAGAGACCCAGTACTTC. Translation: CASSHPAGAKQETQYF. The chain recombines TRBV7-3 with TRBJ2-5, with D perhaps TRBD2 (7 bases). V was trimmed by 5 bases and J by 2 bases, leaving 18 bases between them. This CDR3 is 16 amino acids long. Germline V CDR1 and CDR2: SGHTA, FQGTGA. The full variable domain, rest sourced from reference TRBV7-3 and TRBJ2-5, is GAGVSQTPSNKVTEKGKYVELRCDPISGHTALYWYRQSLGQGPEFLIYFQGTGAADDSGLPNDRFFAVRPEGSVSTLKIQRTERGDSAVYLCASSHPAGAKQETQYFGPGTRLLVL.

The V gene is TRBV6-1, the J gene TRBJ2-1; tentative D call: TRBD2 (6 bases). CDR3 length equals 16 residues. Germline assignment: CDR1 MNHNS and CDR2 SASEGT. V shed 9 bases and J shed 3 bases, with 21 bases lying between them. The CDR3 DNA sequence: TGTGCCAGGTTTGACCCCCCAGGCGGGGACTACAATGAGCAGTTCTTC. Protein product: CARFDPPGGDYNEQFF.

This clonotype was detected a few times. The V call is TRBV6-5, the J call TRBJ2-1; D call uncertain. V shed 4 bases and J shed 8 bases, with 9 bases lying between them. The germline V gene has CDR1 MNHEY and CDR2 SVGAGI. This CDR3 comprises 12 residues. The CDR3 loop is CASSFSHDEQFF. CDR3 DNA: TGTGCCAGCAGTTTTTCACATGATGAGCAGTTCTTC.